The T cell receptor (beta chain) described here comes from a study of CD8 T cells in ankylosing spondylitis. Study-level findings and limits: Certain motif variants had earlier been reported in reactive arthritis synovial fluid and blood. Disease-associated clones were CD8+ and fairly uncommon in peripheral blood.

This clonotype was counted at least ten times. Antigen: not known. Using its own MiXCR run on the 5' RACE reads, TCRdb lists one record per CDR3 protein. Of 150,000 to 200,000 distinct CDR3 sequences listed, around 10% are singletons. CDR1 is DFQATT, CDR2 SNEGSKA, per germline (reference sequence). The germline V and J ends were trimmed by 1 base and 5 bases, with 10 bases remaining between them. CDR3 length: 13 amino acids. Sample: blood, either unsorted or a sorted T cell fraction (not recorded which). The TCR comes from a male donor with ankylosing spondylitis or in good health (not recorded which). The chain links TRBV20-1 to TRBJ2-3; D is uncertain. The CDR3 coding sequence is TGCAGTGCTAGAGGTCCCCAGGAAGATACGCAGTATTTT. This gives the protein CSARGPQEDTQYF.